The source of this T cell receptor beta chain is a study of Graves' ophthalmopathy and Graves' hyperthyroidism. CDR1 and CDR2 from the germline V gene are ENHRY and SYGVKD. This CDR3 is built from 13 residues. J gave up 5 bases and V 5 bases, and 4 bases lay outside the gene matches. As the template, RNA transcripts were used to amplify TCR beta CDR3 regions. Investigators did first-round RT-PCR with HTBI primers, then second-round multiplex PCR. One entry per CDR3 protein, called by TCRdb with MiXCR from the multiplex PCR reads. The profile covers roughly 700,000 distinct CDR3 sequences, with approximately 40% appearing a single time and approximately 43% taken by the ten largest. Study results and caveats: As the model predicted ophthalmopathy progression, it achieved a sensitivity of 70% to 71% and a specificity of roughly 73%.

This clonotype was observed at least ten times. Its antigen remains unknown. The sample was peripheral blood. The chain links TRBV10-3 to TRBJ1-2, with 8 bases identical to TRBD1. The TCR originated in an adult man with Graves' ophthalmopathy. The CDR3 loop reads CAISPDRVYGYTF. CDR3 bases: TGTGCCATCAGTCCGGACAGGGTTTATGGCTACACCTTC.